These 5 T cell receptor beta chains were sequenced from one sample in a study of blood T cell repertoires in COVID-19. TCRdb keeps only in-frame clones here, not all; method: immunoSEQ multiplex PCR. This sample has 210,000 or so clones, with approximately 80% found just once. Sequences were obtained from PBMCs or T cells enriched from blood (not recorded which). Receptor source: a man aged 25 to 45 with acute COVID-19.

The chain recombines TRBV5-1 with TRBJ1-2; D may be TRBD1 (5 bases). The V and J ends lost 0 bases and 3 bases respectively, with 9 bases between them. CDR1 and CDR2 from the germline V gene are SGHRS and YFSETQ. This CDR3 region has 14 residues. CDR3 in DNA: TGCGCCAGCAGCTTGGAGACAGATTACTATGGCTACACCTTC. Protein: CASSLETDYYGYTF.

The CDR3 region is CASSPSSYEQYF. The CDR3 nucleotides read TGTGCCAGCTCACCCAGCTCCTACGAGCAGTACTTC. The chain combines TRBV18 with TRBJ2-7; D is ambiguous. V lost 3 bases, J lost 0 bases, and 3 bases lay in between. The germline V gene has CDR1 KGHSH and CDR2 LQKENI. The CDR3 runs to 12 residues.

This chain uses TRBV2 with TRBJ2-5; 7 bases fit TRBD1. The CDR3 has 15 amino acids. Germline V CDR1 and CDR2: SNHLY, FYNNEI. Trimming cost V 6 bases and J 1 base; bases outside gene matches: 8. The CDR3 reads CASRASRDSQETQYF. The CDR3 nucleotides are TGTGCCAGCAGAGCCTCTCGGGACAGCCAAGAGACCCAGTACTTC. Based on the CDR3 plus reference TRBV2 and TRBJ2-5, the full variable domain is EPEVTQTPSHQVTQMGQEVILRCVPISNHLYFYWYRQILGQKVEFLVSFYNNEISEKSEIFDDQFSVERPDGSNFTLKIRSTKLEDSAMYFCASRASRDSQETQYFGPGTRLLVL.

The CDR3 DNA sequence: TGTGCCAGCAGCTTAGATGGGCAGCTCAATCAGCCCCAGCATTTT. Protein: CASSLDGQLNQPQHF. V is TRBV11-2 and J is TRBJ1-5; D remains unclear. The CDR3 spans 15 residues. CDR1 and CDR2 (germline): SGHAT, FQNNGV. V dropped 0 bases and J dropped 3 bases, with 9 bases sitting between them.

The V and J genes are TRBV7-3 and TRBJ2-1; weak D call: TRBD2 (6 bases). From germline, CDR1 is SGHTA and CDR2 FQGTGA. The CDR3 runs to 13 residues. Trimming stripped 5 bases from V and 10 bases from J, with 15 bases between. CDR3 protein: CASSIAGGREQFF. Written as DNA, the CDR3 is TGTGCCAGCAGCATCGCCGGGGGTAGGGAGCAGTTCTTC.